These 13 T cell receptor beta chains share one sample of origin, sequenced in a study of control samples from healthy donors and cancer patients. This table comes from immunoSEQ multiplex PCR, and its TCRdb copy is limited to in-frame clones, with some not included. Of about 84,000 clones in the sample, roughly 88% were seen once. What was sequenced was PBMCs. These receptors all come from a man between 60 and 75 years old with head and neck cancer.

V gene TRBV29-1 combines with J gene TRBJ2-4; 8 nucleotides match TRBD1. Germline CDR1 reads SQVTM; CDR2 reads ANQGSEA. The CDR3 runs 14 residues. V dropped 7 bases and J dropped 6; count of bases not matched to a gene: 11. The CDR3 nucleotides read TGCAGCGGAGGAATAGGACAGGGAGCAAACATTCAGTACTTC. Its translation is CSGGIGQGANIQYF.

This clone was seen just once. The V call is TRBV23-1, the J call TRBJ1-2; 9 bases are shared with TRBD1. TRBV23-1 is an ORF; its function is uncertain. V shed 6 bases and J 4 bases; nucleotides not matched to a gene: 9. There are 15 residues in the CDR3. The CDR3 loop is CASRRDRERPYGYTF. CDR3 coding DNA: TGCGCCAGCAGGCGGGACAGGGAAAGACCCTATGGCTACACCTTC.

The genes are TRBV3-1 (or the pseudogene TRBV3-2) and TRBJ1-1; D remains ambiguous. Germline V gene data show CDR1 as LGHDT and CDR2 as YNNKEL (reference sequence). V was shortened by 3 bases and J by 11 bases, with 16 bases between the two germline ends. The CDR3 sequence is 13 residues long. The DNA for the CDR3 is TGTGCCAGCAGCCAGATGCCCTCCGGCGGGGCTTTCTTT. Translating gives CASSQMPSGGAFF.

The J gene is TRBJ2-7, the V gene TRBV28; 9 nucleotides agree with TRBD2. This CDR3 region has 15 residues. Germline V lookup: CDR1 MDHEN, CDR2 SYDVKM. After removal of 6 bases from V and 1 base from J, the junction contained 7 bases not matched to a gene. CDR3 bases: TGTGCCAGCAGCACGACTAGCGGATTATCCTACGAGCAGTACTTC. It is translated as CASSTTSGLSYEQYF.

The rearrangement links TRBV6-5 to TRBJ1-1; D is perhaps TRBD1 (6 bases). The CDR3 totals 13 residues. Between the trimmed V and J ends, which lost 6 bases and 8 bases, there was a span of 16 bases. The germline V gene encodes CDR1 MNHEY and CDR2 SVGAGI. As DNA, the CDR3 is TGTGCCAGCAGGCTTATGGAGAGGGGGGAAGCTTTCTTT. This encodes CASRLMERGEAFF.

The V and J genes are TRBV14 and TRBJ2-5; D call uncertain. CDR1 and CDR2 (germline): SGHDN, FVKESK. The V end lost 1 base, the J end lost 4 bases, and 7 bases lay between the germline ends. This CDR3 spans 13 amino acids. This chain's CDR3 is CASSQVSGETQYF. CDR3 bases: TGTGCCAGCAGCCAAGTGTCAGGAGAGACCCAGTACTTC.

This chain uses TRBV6-6 with TRBJ2-1; 8 positions match TRBD2. Trimming at V came to 5 bases and at J to 6 bases, leaving 9 bases not matched to a gene. The CDR3 is 15 residues long. Germline lookup yields CDR1 MNHNY and CDR2 SVGAGI (reference sequence). The CDR3 spells CASSLPGLAGNEQFF. CDR3 coding DNA: TGTGCCAGCAGTCTTCCTGGACTAGCCGGCAATGAGCAGTTCTTC.

This clone was recorded only once. The V gene is TRBV28, the J gene TRBJ1-5, with D maybe TRBD1 (5 bases). The germline V gene encodes CDR1 MDHEN and CDR2 SYDVKM. The CDR3 totals 15 residues. Trimming shortened V by 2 bases and J by 3 bases, and 11 bases separated the two germline ends. CDR3 nucleotide sequence: TGTGCCAGCAGTTTAGGGGCAGGGATCAATCAGCCCCAGCATTTT. Its translation is CASSLGAGINQPQHF.

About this clone: This CDR3 is also generated by other DNA sequences in the sample. The CDR3 nucleotides are TGTGCCAGCTCACCGGGACTGCAGACCTACGAGCAGTACTTC. It encodes CASSPGLQTYEQYF. This sequence joins TRBV18 and TRBJ2-7; D is possibly TRBD2 (6 bases). The V gene's germline CDR1 is KGHSH and CDR2 LQKENI. Trimming took 3 bases from V and 2 from J, leaving 11 bases between them. The CDR3 covers 14 residues.

This clone was observed a handful of times. This chain connects TRBV6-5 to TRBJ1-4, with D maybe TRBD1 (5 bases). Germline CDR1 and CDR2: MNHEY and SVGAGI. CDR3 size: 15 residues. Between the trimmed V and J ends, which lost 0 bases and 5 bases, there was a span of 10 bases. CDR3 sequence reads: CASSYSRDRNEKLFF. CDR3 bases: TGTGCCAGCAGTTACTCGAGAGACAGAAATGAAAAACTGTTTTTT.

V is TRBV5-1 and J is TRBJ2-3; a possible D gene is TRBD2 (5 bases). The CDR3 has 15 residues. Per the germline V gene, CDR1 is SGHRS and CDR2 is YFSETQ. V was cut by 2 bases and J by 5 bases, with 15 bases left in between. The CDR3 region is CASSLSGAARDTQYF. The CDR3 nucleotides are TGCGCCAGCAGCTTATCCGGAGCGGCCAGAGATACGCAGTATTTT.

The gene calls are TRBV6-2 or TRBV6-3 and TRBJ2-1; 9 nucleotides match TRBD2. The germline V gene has CDR1 MNHEY and CDR2 SVGEGT. CDR3 length: 15 amino acids. V lost 5 bases to trimming and J lost 7 bases; unmatched junction nucleotides: 9. The CDR3 here is CASSTPRGLANEQFF. The CDR3 DNA follows: TGTGCCAGCAGTACCCCCAGGGGACTAGCAAATGAGCAGTTCTTC.

The chain recombines TRBV5-5 with TRBJ2-6; D is undetermined. The CDR3 extends over 17 amino acids. Germline V gene data show CDR1 as SGHKS and CDR2 as YYEKEE (reference sequence). The ends were cut back, 2 bases at V and 3 bases at J, with 15 bases in the middle. For the CDR3, the DNA is TGTGCCAGCAGCTTAGAGGTAGGTGGTTTTGGGGCCAACGTCCTGACTTTC. This translates into CASSLEVGGFGANVLTF. Combining the CDR3 with reference TRBV5-5 and TRBJ2-6 gives the whole variable domain DAGVTQSPTHLIKTRGQQVTLRCSPISGHKSVSWYQQVLGQGPQFIFQYYEKEERGRGNFPDRFSARQFPNYSSELNVNALLLGDSALYLCASSLEVGGFGANVLTFGAGSRLTVL.